This is a list of T cell receptor beta chains from one sample in a study of CD8+ T cells in alopecia areata. Sequencing was performed with immunoSEQ multiplex PCR; in TCRdb, only in-frame clones are kept and a portion is missing. The table has 15,000 to 20,000 clones, about 60% seen once. This material consisted of skin, taken at week 4, from a patient treated with tofacitinib. These receptors came from a human donor with alopecia areata. Each CDR3 is given with its conserved first and last residue. D genes are given only for firm matches. Size is stated for part of the rows, as once, few or many counts, or as a class when the clone is expanded.

j_call clone_size d_call v_call cdr3_aa cdr3_nt
TRBJ2-6 - - TRBV13 CASSHDRLSNSGANVLTF TGTGCCAGCAGCCACGACAGGCTCTCCAACTCTGGGGCCAACGTCCTGACTTTC
TRBJ2-7 - - TRBV7-9 CASSLDTGYAYEQYF TGTGCCAGCAGCTTGGACACCGGGTACGCCTACGAGCAGTACTTC
TRBJ2-1 few - TRBV2 CASRLSYNEQFF TGTGCCAGCAGGCTCAGCTACAATGAGCAGTTCTTC
TRBJ2-5 few - TRBV6-1 CASSEGWVETQYF TGTGCCAGCAGTGAAGGGTGGGTAGAGACCCAGTACTTC
TRBJ1-2 - - TRBV18 CASQMQRGDNYGYTF TGTGCCAGCCAGATGCAGAGGGGGGACAACTATGGCTACACCTTC
TRBJ1-1 medium-sized - TRBV6-5 CASSSRTAQFGSFF TGTGCCAGCAGTTCCAGGACTGCCCAGTTTGGGTCTTTCTTT
TRBJ2-7 few - TRBV13 CASSLAGLCYEQYF TGTGCCAGCAGCTTGGCCGGACTGTGCTACGAGCAGTACTTC
TRBJ2-5 - - TRBV7-2 CASSFRITGQETQYF TGTGCCAGCAGCTTTAGGATAACAGGCCAAGAGACCCAGTACTTC
TRBJ1-5 - - TRBV10-3 CATRPGSNQPQHF TGTGCCACCCGCCCCGGGAGCAATCAGCCCCAGCATTTT
TRBJ2-3 - - TRBV28 CATHSLGQGTDTQYF TGTGCCACCCATTCCCTGGGACAAGGAACAGATACGCAGTATTTT
TRBJ1-1 few - TRBV5-4 CASSLAERLEAFF TGTGCCAGCAGCTTGGCCGAGAGGTTGGAAGCTTTCTTT
TRBJ2-5 - TRBD2 TRBV15 CATSWGTSGGIQETQYF TGTGCCACCAGCTGGGGGACTAGCGGGGGAATCCAAGAGACCCAGTACTTC
TRBJ2-7 - TRBD1 TRBV11-2 CASSLLDRAYEQYF TGTGCCAGCAGCTTACTGGACAGGGCCTACGAGCAGTACTTC
TRBJ2-1 - TRBD1 TRBV9 CASSETGAAYNEQFF TGTGCCAGCAGCGAAACAGGGGCGGCCTACAATGAGCAGTTCTTC
TRBJ2-1 few TRBD2 TRBV7-2 CASSLSRGGTSLHEQFF TGTGCCAGCAGCTTAAGCAGGGGCGGGACTAGTCTTCATGAGCAGTTCTTC
TRBJ2-7 - - TRBV2 CASSLETQSEQYF TGTGCCAGCAGCTTAGAAACCCAGAGTGAGCAGTACTTC
TRBJ1-6 - - TRBV19 CASSIIAGAGYNSPLHF TGTGCCAGTAGTATAATCGCGGGGGCAGGATATAATTCACCCCTCCACTTT
TRBJ2-4 - - TRBV5-4 CASRQGGKNIQYF TGTGCCAGCAGGCAGGGGGGCAAAAACATTCAGTACTTC
TRBJ2-7 - - TRBV6-1 CASNWRVGFYEQYF TGTGCCAGCAATTGGAGGGTGGGGTTCTACGAGCAGTACTTC
TRBJ1-5 - - TRBV28 CASSFGGRPQHF TGTGCCAGCAGTTTTGGTGGGAGGCCCCAGCATTTT
TRBJ2-2 few - TRBV19 CASRAGGTGELFF TGTGCCTCAAGGGCCGGGGGCACCGGGGAGCTGTTTTTT
TRBJ1-2 - - TRBV7-9 CASSHRDNPPNYGYTF TGTGCCAGCAGCCACAGGGATAATCCCCCAAACTATGGCTACACCTTC
TRBJ2-2 - TRBD2 TRBV27 CASSSRTSALTGELFF TGTGCCAGCAGTTCTCGCACTAGCGCTCTCACCGGGGAGCTGTTTTTT
TRBJ1-5 - TRBD1 TRBV5-1 CASSLKRGPRSNQPQHF TGCGCCAGCAGCTTGAAGAGGGGGCCTCGAAGCAATCAGCCCCAGCATTTT
TRBJ2-3 - - TRBV4-1 CASSQGPGLHTDTQYF TGCGCCAGCAGCCAAGGGCCGGGACTCCACACAGATACGCAGTATTTT
TRBJ2-1 few TRBD1 TRBV5-1 CASSWTGAAEQFF TGCGCCAGCAGTTGGACAGGGGCTGCTGAGCAGTTCTTC
TRBJ2-4 - - TRBV7-2 CASSLGRVDIQYF TGTGCCAGCAGCTTAGGCAGGGTAGACATTCAGTACTTC
TRBJ2-3 - - TRBV5-1 CASSLGGTTRSDTQYF TGCGCCAGCAGCTTGGGAGGGACGACCCGTTCAGATACGCAGTATTTT
TRBJ1-6 - TRBD1 TRBV7-6 CASSSGTENSPLHF TGTGCCAGCAGTTCCGGGACAGAAAATTCACCCCTCCACTTT
TRBJ1-4 medium-sized - TRBV19 CASSIPRDRLRTNEKLFF TGTGCCAGTAGTATTCCAAGAGACCGCCTGAGGACTAATGAAAAACTGTTTTTT
TRBJ1-5 once - TRBV27 CASSLRGGQPQHF TGTGCCAGCAGTTTACGAGGCGGGCAGCCCCAGCATTTT
TRBJ2-7 once - TRBV6-1 CASSEWGVATYEQYF TGTGCCAGCAGTGAATGGGGGGTAGCGACCTACGAGCAGTACTTC
TRBJ1-4 few TRBD1 TRBV28 CASSFWDRMDRGLRKDEKLFF TGTGCCAGCAGTTTTTGGGATCGGATGGACAGGGGTTTAAGAAAGGACGAAAAACTGTTTTTT
TRBJ1-2 - TRBD1 TRBV5-1 CASSSGTADSLYTF TGCGCCAGCAGCTCCGGGACAGCTGATTCCCTCTACACCTTC
TRBJ2-6 few - TRBV6-1 CASSEDSSGANVLTF TGTGCCAGCAGTGAGGACAGCTCTGGGGCCAACGTCCTGACTTTC
TRBJ1-1 once - TRBV14 CASSPSGRGDTEAFF TGTGCCAGCAGCCCCTCCGGTAGGGGAGACACTGAAGCTTTCTTT